The present TCR beta chain was sequenced within a study of blood T cell repertoires in COVID-19. This clone came up a few times. Germline CDR1 is GTSNPN and CDR2 is SVGIG (reference sequence). The V segment lost 5 bases and the J segment 3 bases; nucleotides outside the gene matches: 3. The CDR3 contains 13 residues. Produced via immunoSEQ multiplex PCR; TCRdb's table is partial and in-frame only. The sample contains about 80,000 clones, around 90% of which appear only once. V usage is TRBV30 and J usage is TRBJ1-5; 8 bases map to TRBD1. Sequenced sample: peripheral blood. This receptor was taken from a man aged 65-85 years with acute or convalescent COVID-19. The DNA of the CDR3 is TGTGCCTGGGCGACAGGGGACAATCAGCCCCAGCATTTT. This encodes CAWATGDNQPQHF.